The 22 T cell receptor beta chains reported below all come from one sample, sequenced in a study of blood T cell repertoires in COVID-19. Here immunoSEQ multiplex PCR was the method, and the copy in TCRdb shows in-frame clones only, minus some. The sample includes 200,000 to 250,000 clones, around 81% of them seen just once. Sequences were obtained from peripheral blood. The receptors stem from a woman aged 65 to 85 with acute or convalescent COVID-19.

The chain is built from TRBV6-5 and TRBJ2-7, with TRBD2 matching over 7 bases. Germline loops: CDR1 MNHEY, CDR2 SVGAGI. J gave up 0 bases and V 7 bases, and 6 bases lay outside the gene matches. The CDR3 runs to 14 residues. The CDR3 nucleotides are TGTGCCAGCACCGGGGGGTTCCCCTCCTACGAGCAGTACTTC. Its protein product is CASTGGFPSYEQYF.

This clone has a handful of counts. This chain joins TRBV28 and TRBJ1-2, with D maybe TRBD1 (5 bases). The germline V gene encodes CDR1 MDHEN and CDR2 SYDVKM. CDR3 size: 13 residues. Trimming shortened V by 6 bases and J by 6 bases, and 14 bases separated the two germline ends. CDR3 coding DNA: TGTGCCAGCAGGACGACAGTAGGCGATGGCTACACCTTC. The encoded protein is CASRTTVGDGYTF.

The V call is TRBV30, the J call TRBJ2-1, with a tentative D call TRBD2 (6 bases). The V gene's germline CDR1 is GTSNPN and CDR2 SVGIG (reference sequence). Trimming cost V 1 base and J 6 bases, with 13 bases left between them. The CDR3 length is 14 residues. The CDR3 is CAWSGAPGLNEQFF. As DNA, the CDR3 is TGTGCCTGGAGTGGGGCCCCGGGACTCAATGAGCAGTTCTTC. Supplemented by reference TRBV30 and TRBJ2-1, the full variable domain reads SQTIHQWPATLVQPVGSPLSLECTVEGTSNPNLYWYRQAAGRGLQLLFYSVGIGQISSEVPQNLSASRPQDRQFILSSKKLLLSDSGFYLCAWSGAPGLNEQFFGPGTRLTVL.

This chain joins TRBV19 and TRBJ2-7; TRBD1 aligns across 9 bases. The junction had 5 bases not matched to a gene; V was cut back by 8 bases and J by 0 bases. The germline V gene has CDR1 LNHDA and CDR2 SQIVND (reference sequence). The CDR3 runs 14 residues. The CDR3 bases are TGTGCCAGTCAAAACAGGGGGCGCTCCTACGAGCAGTACTTC. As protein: CASQNRGRSYEQYF.

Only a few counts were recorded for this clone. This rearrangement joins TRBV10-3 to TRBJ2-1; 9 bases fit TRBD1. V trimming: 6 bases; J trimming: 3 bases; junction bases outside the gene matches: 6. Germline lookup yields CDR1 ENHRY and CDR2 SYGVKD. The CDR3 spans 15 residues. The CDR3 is CAISAGTGNYNEQFF. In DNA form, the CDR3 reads TGTGCCATCAGCGCCGGGACAGGGAACTACAATGAGCAGTTCTTC.

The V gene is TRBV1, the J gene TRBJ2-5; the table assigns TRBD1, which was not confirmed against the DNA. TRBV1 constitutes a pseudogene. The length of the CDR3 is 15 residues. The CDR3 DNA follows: TGCACCAGCAGCCGGGTCCGGGACAGTCAAGAGACCCAGTACTTC. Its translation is CTSSRVRDSQETQYF.

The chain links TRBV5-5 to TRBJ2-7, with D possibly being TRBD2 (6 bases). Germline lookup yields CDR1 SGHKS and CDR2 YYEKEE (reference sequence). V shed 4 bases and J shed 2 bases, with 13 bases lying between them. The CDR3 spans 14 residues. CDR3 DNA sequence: TGTGCCAGCAGCACAGACGTAGCGGCCTACGAGCAGTACTTC. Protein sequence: CASSTDVAAYEQYF.

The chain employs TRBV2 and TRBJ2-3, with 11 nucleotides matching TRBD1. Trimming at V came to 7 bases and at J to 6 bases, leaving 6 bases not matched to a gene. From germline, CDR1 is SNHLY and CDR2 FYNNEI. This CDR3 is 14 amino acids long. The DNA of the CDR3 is TGTGCCAGCAAAGGGACAGGGGGAACGGATACGCAGTATTTT. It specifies CASKGTGGTDTQYF.

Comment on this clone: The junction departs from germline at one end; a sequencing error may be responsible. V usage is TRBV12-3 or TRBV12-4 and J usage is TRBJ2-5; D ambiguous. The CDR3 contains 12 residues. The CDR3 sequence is CASSQVRETQYF. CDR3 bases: TGTGCTAGCAGTCAGGTCCGAGAGACCCAGTACTTC.

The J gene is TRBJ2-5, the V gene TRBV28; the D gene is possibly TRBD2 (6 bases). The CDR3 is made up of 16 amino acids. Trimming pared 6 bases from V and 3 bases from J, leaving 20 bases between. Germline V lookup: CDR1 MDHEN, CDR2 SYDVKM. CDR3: CASSPPWAGLEETQYF. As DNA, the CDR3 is TGTGCCAGCAGCCCCCCCTGGGCGGGACTGGAAGAGACCCAGTACTTC.

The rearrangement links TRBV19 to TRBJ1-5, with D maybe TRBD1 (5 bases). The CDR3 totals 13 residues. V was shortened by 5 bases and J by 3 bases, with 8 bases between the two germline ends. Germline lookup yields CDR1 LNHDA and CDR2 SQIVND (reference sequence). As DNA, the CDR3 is TGTGCCAGTAGTTGGGGCATCAATCAGCCCCAGCATTTT. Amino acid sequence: CASSWGINQPQHF.

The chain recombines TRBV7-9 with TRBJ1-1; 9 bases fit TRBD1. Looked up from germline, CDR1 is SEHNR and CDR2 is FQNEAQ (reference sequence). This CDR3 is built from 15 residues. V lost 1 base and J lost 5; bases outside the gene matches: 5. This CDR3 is CASSLGTGARTEAFF. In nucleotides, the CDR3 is TGTGCCAGCAGCTTAGGGACAGGGGCGAGAACTGAAGCTTTCTTT.

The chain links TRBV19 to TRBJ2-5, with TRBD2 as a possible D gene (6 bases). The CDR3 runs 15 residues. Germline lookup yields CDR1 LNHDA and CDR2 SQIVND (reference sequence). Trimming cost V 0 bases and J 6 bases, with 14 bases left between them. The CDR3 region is CASSIDRPGEKTQYF. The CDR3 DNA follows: TGTGCCAGTAGTATAGATCGTCCGGGAGAAAAGACCCAGTACTTC.

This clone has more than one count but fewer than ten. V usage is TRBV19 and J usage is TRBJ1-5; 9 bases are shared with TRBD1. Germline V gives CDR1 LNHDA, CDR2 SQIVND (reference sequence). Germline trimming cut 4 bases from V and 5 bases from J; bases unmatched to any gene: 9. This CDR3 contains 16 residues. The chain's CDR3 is CASSTQPGQGDQPQHF. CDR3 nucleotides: TGTGCCAGTAGTACGCAACCGGGACAGGGTGATCAGCCCCAGCATTTT. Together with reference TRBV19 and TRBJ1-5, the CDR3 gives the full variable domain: DGGITQSPKYLFRKEGQNVTLSCEQNLNHDAMYWYRQDPGQGLRLIYYSQIVNDFQKGDIAEGYSVSREKKESFPLTVTSAQKNPTAFYLCASSTQPGQGDQPQHFGDGTRLSIL.

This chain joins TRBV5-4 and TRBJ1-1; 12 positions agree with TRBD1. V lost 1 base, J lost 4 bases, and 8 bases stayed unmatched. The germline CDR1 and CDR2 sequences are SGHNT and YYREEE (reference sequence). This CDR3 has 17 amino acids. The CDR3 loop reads CASSLPGQGARGTEAFF. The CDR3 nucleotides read TGTGCCAGCAGCTTGCCGGGACAGGGGGCGCGGGGCACTGAAGCTTTCTTT.

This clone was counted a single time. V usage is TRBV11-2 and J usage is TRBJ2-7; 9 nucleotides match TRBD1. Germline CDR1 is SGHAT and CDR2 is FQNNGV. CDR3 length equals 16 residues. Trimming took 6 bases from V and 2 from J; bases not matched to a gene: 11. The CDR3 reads CASRGTGRLNPYEQYF. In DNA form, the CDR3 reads TGTGCCAGCAGGGGGACAGGGAGATTAAATCCCTACGAGCAGTACTTC.

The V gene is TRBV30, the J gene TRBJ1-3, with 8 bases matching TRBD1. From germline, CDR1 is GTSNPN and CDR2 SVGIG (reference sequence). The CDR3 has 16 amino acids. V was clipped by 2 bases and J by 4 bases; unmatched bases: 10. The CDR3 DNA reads TGTGCCTGGAGTTTCACCAGGGGGCGCGGGGGAAACACCATATATTTT. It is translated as CAWSFTRGRGGNTIYF.

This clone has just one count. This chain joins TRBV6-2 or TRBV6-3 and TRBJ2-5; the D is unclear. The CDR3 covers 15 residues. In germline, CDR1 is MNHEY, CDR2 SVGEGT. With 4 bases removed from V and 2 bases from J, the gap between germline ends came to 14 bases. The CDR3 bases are TGTGCCAGCAGTTCCCAGCGATCCGCACAAGAGACCCAGTACTTC. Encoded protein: CASSSQRSAQETQYF.

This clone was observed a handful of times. In nucleotides, the CDR3 is TGTGCCAGCAGTTCGACACCGAACTATGGCTACACCTTC. As protein: CASSSTPNYGYTF. The chain joins TRBV2 to TRBJ1-2, with D uncertain. The CDR3 runs 13 residues. Trimming took off 5 bases at V and 2 bases at J, with 9 bases between the two ends. Germline V lookup: CDR1 SNHLY, CDR2 FYNNEI.

CDR3 amino acids: CASSVRAGGLVDTQYF. The CDR3 region has the DNA TGTGCCAGCAGCGTCCGGGCAGGGGGCTTGGTAGATACGCAGTATTTT. The chain is built from TRBV9 and TRBJ2-3, with TRBD1 identical over 8 bases. This CDR3 spans 16 amino acids. From germline, CDR1 is SGDLS and CDR2 YYNGEE. V was pared by 2 bases and J by 5 bases, with 10 bases of the junction left unmatched.

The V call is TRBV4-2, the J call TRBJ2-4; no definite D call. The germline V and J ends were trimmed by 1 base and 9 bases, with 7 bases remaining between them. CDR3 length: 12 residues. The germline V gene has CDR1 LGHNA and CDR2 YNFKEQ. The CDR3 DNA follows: TGTGCCAGCAGCCAAGGTGAGAGCATTCAGTACTTC. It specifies CASSQGESIQYF.

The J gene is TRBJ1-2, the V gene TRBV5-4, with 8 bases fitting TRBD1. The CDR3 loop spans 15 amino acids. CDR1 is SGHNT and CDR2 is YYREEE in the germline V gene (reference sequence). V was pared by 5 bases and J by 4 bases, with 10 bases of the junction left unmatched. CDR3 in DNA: TGTGCCAGCAGTTCTTCCGGGACAGGACTCTATGGCTACACCTTC. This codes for CASSSSGTGLYGYTF.